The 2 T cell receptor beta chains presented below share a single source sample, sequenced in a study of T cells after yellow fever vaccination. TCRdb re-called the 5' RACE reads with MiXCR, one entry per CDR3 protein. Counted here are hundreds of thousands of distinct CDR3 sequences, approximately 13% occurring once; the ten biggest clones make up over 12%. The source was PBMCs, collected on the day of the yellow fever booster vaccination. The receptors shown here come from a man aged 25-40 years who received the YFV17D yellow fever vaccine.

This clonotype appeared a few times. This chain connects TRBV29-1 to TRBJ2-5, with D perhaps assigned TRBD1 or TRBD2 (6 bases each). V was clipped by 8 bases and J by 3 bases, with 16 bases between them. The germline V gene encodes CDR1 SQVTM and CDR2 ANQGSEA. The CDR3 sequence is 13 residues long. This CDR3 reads CSIRGLGKETQYF. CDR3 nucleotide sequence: TGCAGCATCAGGGGACTGGGTAAAGAGACCCAGTACTTC.

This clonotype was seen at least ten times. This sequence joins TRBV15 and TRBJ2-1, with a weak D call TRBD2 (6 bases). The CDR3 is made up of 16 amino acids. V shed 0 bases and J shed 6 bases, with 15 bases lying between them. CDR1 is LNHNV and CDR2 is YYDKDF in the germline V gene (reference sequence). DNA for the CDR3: TGTGCCACCAGCAGAGACCGGGGCAGGGAGGCCAATGAGCAGTTCTTC. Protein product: CATSRDRGREANEQFF.